This T cell receptor (beta chain) is drawn from a study of cytomegalovirus exposure and HLA in healthy donors. Whole-study context: Approximately 180 million T cells yielded about 120 million unique TCR beta sequences, as an earlier analysis found.

Study results and limitations: An analysis that came later showed most CMV-associated TCR beta chains appearing HLA-restricted.

This clone occurred once. Its antigen remains unknown. PCR involved 60 Vbeta and 13 Jbeta primers. Here immunoSEQ multiplex PCR was the method, and the copy in TCRdb shows in-frame clones only, minus some. The sample includes over 95,000 clones, around three quarters of them seen just once. These donors, healthy bone marrow donors, were studied. The germline V gene has CDR1 PRHDT and CDR2 FYEKMQ (reference sequence). The trim removed 5 bases at V and 1 base at J, leaving 10 bases unmatched. The CDR3 consists of 16 residues. The sample consisted of PBMCs. The gene calls are TRBV13 and TRBJ2-7; 8 positions agree with TRBD1. The origin of this receptor is a middle-aged man in good health and CMV-seropositive. In DNA, the CDR3 is TGTGCCAGCAGCGGTACCGGGACAGGATCTTCCTACGAGCAGTACTTC. This gives the protein CASSGTGTGSSYEQYF.